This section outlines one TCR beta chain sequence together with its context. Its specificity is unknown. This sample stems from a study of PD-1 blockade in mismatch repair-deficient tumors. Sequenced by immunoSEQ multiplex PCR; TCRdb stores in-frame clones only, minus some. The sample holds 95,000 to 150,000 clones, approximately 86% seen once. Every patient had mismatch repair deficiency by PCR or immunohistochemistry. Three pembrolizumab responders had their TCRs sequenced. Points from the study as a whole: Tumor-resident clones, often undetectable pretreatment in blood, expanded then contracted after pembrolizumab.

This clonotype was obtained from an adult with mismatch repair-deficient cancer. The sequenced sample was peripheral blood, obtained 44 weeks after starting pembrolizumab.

The CDR3 coding sequence is TGCAGCGTTGAATGGGAGGGTAGGGACACTGAAGCTTTCTTT. Protein sequence: CSVEWEGRDTEAFF. This chain joins TRBV29-1 and TRBJ1-1; unclear D gene. The CDR3 extends over 14 amino acids. Germline lookup yields CDR1 SQVTM and CDR2 ANQGSEA. V was trimmed by 2 bases and J by 3 bases, leaving 13 bases between them.